This T cell receptor (beta chain) came from a study of shared clonotypes between healthy human individuals. Here immunoSEQ multiplex PCR was the method, and the copy in TCRdb shows in-frame clones only, minus some. The table has approximately 1,000,000 clones, about 84% seen once. Germline CDR1 LNHDA, CDR2 SQIVND (reference sequence). The CDR3 spans 14 residues. V was cut by 7 bases and J by 9 bases, with 19 bases left in between. J is TRBJ2-1 and V is TRBV19, with a tentative D call TRBD2 (7 bases). The clonotype was recovered from a man aged 18 to 30 in good health. Some clones in this sample may be carry-over from other donors' samples. Sequencing used memory CD4+ T cells from PBMCs. Sample subset: CD45RA-negative fraction. The DNA for the CDR3 is TGTGCCAGTAAATTGGGGGGGCATAGAACTGAGCAGTTCTTC. The encoded protein is CASKLGGHRTEQFF.